The TCR beta chain under discussion was sequenced for a study of T cells in Graves' hyperthyroidism and ophthalmopathy. This clonotype was seen repeatedly, ten times or more. What was amplified from RNA transcripts were TCR beta CDR3 regions. A set of HTBI primers served as the primers for a first-round RT-PCR of the TCR CDR3. TCRdb fed the multiplex PCR reads into MiXCR, producing one record per CDR3 protein. This table has roughly 600,000 distinct CDR3 sequences, around 13% appearing once. The germline CDR1 and CDR2 sequences are KGHSH and LQKENI. The CDR3 is 14 residues long. With 2 bases removed from V and 4 bases from J, the gap between germline ends came to 9 bases.

V usage is TRBV18 and J usage is TRBJ1-5; D call uncertain. The sequenced sample consisted of blood. This sequence was found in a woman between 50 and 59 years old with Graves' ophthalmopathy. In nucleotides, the CDR3 is TGTGCCAGCTCACCAAGTATCGGGAATCAGCCCCAGCATTTT. The encoded protein is CASSPSIGNQPQHF.